This T cell receptor beta chain was captured by sequencing in a study of blood T cells in healthy people across ages. V shed 3 bases and J 0 bases; nucleotides not matched to a gene: 5. CDR1 is SGHRS, CDR2 YFSETQ, per germline. The CDR3 is 16 residues long. A second roughly 6 to 12 cycle PCR used barcoded and J-beta primers. TCRdb re-called the 5' RACE reads through MiXCR, storing one row per CDR3 protein. The sample records 2 million or so distinct CDR3 sequences, roughly 50% being singletons. The chain links TRBV5-1 to TRBJ2-3, with TRBD2 matching over 9 bases. The material sequenced was blood. The TCR sequence derives from a woman aged 40 to 50 in good health. CDR3 coding DNA: TGCGCCAGCAGCTATAGCGGGAGCACGAGCACAGATACGCAGTATTTT. Amino acid sequence: CASSYSGSTSTDTQYF.